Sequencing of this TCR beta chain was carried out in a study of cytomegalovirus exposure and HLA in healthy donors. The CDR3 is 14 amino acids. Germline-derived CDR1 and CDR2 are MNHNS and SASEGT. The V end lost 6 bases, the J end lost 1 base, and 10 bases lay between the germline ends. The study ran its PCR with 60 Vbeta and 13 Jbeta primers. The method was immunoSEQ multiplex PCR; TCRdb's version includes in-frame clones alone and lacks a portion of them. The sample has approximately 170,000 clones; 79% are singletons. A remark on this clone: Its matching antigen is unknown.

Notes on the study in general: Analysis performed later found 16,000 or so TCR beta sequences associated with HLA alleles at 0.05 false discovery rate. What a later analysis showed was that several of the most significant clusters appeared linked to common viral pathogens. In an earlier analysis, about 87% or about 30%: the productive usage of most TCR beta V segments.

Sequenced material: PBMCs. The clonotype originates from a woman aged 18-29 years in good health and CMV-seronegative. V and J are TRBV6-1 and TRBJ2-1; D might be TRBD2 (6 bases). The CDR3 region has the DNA TGTGCCAGCAGAGGGAGGCGGTCCTACAATGAGCAGTTCTTC. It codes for CASRGRRSYNEQFF.